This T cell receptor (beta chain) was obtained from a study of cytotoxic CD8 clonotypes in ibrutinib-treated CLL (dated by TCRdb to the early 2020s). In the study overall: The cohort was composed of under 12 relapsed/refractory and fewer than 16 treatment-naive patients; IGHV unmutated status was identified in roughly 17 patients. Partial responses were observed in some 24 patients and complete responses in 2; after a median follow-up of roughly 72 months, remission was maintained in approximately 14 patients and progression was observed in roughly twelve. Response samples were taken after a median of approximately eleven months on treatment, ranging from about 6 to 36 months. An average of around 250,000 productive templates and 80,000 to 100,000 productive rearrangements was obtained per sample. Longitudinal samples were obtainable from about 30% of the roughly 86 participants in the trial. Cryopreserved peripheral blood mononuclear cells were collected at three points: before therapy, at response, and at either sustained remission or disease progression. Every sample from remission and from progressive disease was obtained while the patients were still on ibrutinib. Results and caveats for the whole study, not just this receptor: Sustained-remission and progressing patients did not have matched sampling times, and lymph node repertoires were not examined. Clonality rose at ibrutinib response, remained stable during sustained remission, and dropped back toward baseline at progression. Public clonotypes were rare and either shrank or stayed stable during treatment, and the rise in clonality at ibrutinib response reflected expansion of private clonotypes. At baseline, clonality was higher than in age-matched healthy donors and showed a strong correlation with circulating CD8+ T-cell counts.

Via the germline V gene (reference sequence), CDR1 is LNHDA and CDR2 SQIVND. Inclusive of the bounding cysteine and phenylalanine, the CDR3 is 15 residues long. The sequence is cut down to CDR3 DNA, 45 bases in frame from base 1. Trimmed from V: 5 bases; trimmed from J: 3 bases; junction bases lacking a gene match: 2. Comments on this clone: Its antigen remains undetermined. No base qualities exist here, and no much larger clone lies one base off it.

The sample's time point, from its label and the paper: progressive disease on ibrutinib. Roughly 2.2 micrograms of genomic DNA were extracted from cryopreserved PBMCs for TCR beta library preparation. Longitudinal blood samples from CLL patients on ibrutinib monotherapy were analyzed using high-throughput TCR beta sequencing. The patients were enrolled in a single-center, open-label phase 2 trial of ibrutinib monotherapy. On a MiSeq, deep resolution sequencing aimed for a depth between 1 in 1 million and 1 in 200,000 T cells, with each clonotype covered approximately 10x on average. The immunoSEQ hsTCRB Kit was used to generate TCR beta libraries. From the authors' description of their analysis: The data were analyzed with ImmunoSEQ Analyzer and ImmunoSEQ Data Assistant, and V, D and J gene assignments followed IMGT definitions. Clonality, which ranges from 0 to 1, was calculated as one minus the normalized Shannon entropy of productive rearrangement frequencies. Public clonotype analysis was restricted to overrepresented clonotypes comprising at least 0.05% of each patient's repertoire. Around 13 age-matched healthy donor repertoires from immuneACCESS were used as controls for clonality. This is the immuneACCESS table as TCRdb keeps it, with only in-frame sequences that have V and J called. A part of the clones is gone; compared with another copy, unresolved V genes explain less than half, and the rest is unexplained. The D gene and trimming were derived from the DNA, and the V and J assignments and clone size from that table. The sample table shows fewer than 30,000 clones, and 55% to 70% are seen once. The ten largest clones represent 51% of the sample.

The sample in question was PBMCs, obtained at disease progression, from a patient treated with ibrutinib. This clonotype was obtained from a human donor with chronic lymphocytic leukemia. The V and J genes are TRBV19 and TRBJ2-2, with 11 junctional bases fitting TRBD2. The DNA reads TGTGCCAGTAGTGTACTAGCGGGGGACACCGGGGAGCTGTTTTTT. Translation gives CASSVLAGDTGELFF.